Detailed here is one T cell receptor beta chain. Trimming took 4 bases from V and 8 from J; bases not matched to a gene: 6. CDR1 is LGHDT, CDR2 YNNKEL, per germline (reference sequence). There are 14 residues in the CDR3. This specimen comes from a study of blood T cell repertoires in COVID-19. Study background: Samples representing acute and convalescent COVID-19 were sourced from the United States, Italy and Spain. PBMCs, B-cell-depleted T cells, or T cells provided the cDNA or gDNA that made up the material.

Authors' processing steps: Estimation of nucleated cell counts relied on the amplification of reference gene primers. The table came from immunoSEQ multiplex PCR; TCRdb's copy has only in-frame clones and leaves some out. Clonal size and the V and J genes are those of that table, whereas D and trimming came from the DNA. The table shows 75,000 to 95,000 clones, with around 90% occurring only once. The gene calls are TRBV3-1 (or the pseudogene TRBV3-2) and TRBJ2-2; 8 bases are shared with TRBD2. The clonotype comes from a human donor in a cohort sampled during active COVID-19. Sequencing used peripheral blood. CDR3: CASSLGLATGELFF. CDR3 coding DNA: TGTGCCAGCAGCCTAGGACTAGCCACTGGGGAGCTGTTTTTT.